These 5 T cell receptor beta chains came from one sample sequenced in a study of human T cells and chemical hapten exposure. The time point: patch test 1, 2 weeks after DPC sensitization. Treatment in this sample: therapeutic diphenylcyclopropenone sensitization with weekly scalp DPC. TCRdb re-analysed the RACE reads in MiXCR, keeping a single row per CDR3 protein. The sample consists of some 350,000 distinct CDR3 sequences, under 8% of them appearing once. Source: whole blood, taken in connection with sensitization to the hapten diphenylcyclopropenone (DPC). The origin of the receptors is a woman in her late teens or twenties with alopecia areata. Some clones in this sample may be carry-over from other donors' samples.

This chain joins TRBV5-5 and TRBJ2-3; TRBD1 aligns across 7 bases. This CDR3 has 13 residues. Germline values: CDR1 SGHKS, CDR2 YYEKEE (reference sequence). Trimming took 5 bases from V and 7 from J; bases not matched to a gene: 7. CDR3 nucleotides: TGTGCCAGCAGAACCGGACAGGCCCATACGCAGTATTTT. Amino acids: CASRTGQAHTQYF.

The V call is TRBV7-9, the J call TRBJ1-6; 9 bases align to TRBD1. V trimming: 5 bases; J trimming: 5 bases; junction bases outside the gene matches: 7. Germline CDR1 reads SEHNR; CDR2 reads FQNEAQ (reference sequence). This CDR3 spans 16 amino acids. In DNA form, the CDR3 reads TGTGCCAGCAGCCCGGGACAGGGCTTAAATAATTCACCCCTCCACTTT. It yields the protein CASSPGQGLNNSPLHF. The full variable domain, its missing parts supplied by reference TRBV7-9 and TRBJ1-6, is DTGVSQNPRHKITKRGQNVTFRCDPISEHNRLYWYRQTLGQGPEFLTYFQNEAQLEKSRLLSDRFSAERPKGSFSTLEIQRTEQGDSAMYLCASSPGQGLNNSPLHFGNGTRLTVT.

This clonotype was observed a few times. The rearrangement links TRBV12-3 or TRBV12-4 to TRBJ1-2, with a possible D match to TRBD1 (5 bases). Trimming left V 3 bases short and J 8 bases short, with 16 bases between. The CDR3 extends over 14 amino acids. CDR3 in amino acids: CASSLLWRGSGYTF. The CDR3 coding sequence is TGTGCCAGCAGTTTGTTGTGGAGGGGCTCGGGCTACACCTTC.

This clonotype was found a few times. The gene calls are TRBV5-1 and TRBJ1-1; TRBD1 matches 8 bases. CDR3 size: 14 residues. V was clipped by 0 bases and J by 8 bases; unmatched bases: 6. Germline V lookup: CDR1 SGHRS, CDR2 YFSETQ. CDR3 region: CASSLAGGAGEAFF. For the CDR3, the DNA is TGCGCCAGCAGCTTGGCAGGGGGCGCGGGGGAAGCTTTCTTT.

The V and J genes are TRBV18 and TRBJ1-6; the match to TRBD1 covers 9 bases. V trimming: 2 bases; J trimming: 6 bases; junction bases outside the gene matches: 5. The CDR3 has 16 amino acids. The germline V gene has CDR1 KGHSH and CDR2 LQKENI. The CDR3 coding sequence is TGTGCCAGCTCACCAGTCCCGGGACAGGGTAATTCACCCCTCCACTTT. Protein: CASSPVPGQGNSPLHF.